This TCR beta chain came from a study of cytomegalovirus exposure and HLA in healthy donors. This PCR relied on a set of 60 Vbeta primers and 13 Jbeta primers. Here immunoSEQ multiplex PCR was the method, and the copy in TCRdb shows in-frame clones only, minus some. The repertoire holds more than 75,000 clones, with around 80% as singletons. This CDR3 region has 16 residues. With V trimmed by 3 bases and J by 4 bases, 9 bases remained unmatched. Germline loops: CDR1 SQVTM, CDR2 ANQGSEA. The TCR was taken from a man aged 25-45 years in good health and CMV-seronegative. The chain is built from TRBV29-1 and TRBJ2-3, with 11 bases identical to TRBD2. The sequencing input was PBMCs. This CDR3 is CSVDGVAGGSPDTQYF. The CDR3 DNA reads as TGCAGCGTTGATGGGGTAGCGGGGGGGTCCCCAGATACGCAGTATTTT.